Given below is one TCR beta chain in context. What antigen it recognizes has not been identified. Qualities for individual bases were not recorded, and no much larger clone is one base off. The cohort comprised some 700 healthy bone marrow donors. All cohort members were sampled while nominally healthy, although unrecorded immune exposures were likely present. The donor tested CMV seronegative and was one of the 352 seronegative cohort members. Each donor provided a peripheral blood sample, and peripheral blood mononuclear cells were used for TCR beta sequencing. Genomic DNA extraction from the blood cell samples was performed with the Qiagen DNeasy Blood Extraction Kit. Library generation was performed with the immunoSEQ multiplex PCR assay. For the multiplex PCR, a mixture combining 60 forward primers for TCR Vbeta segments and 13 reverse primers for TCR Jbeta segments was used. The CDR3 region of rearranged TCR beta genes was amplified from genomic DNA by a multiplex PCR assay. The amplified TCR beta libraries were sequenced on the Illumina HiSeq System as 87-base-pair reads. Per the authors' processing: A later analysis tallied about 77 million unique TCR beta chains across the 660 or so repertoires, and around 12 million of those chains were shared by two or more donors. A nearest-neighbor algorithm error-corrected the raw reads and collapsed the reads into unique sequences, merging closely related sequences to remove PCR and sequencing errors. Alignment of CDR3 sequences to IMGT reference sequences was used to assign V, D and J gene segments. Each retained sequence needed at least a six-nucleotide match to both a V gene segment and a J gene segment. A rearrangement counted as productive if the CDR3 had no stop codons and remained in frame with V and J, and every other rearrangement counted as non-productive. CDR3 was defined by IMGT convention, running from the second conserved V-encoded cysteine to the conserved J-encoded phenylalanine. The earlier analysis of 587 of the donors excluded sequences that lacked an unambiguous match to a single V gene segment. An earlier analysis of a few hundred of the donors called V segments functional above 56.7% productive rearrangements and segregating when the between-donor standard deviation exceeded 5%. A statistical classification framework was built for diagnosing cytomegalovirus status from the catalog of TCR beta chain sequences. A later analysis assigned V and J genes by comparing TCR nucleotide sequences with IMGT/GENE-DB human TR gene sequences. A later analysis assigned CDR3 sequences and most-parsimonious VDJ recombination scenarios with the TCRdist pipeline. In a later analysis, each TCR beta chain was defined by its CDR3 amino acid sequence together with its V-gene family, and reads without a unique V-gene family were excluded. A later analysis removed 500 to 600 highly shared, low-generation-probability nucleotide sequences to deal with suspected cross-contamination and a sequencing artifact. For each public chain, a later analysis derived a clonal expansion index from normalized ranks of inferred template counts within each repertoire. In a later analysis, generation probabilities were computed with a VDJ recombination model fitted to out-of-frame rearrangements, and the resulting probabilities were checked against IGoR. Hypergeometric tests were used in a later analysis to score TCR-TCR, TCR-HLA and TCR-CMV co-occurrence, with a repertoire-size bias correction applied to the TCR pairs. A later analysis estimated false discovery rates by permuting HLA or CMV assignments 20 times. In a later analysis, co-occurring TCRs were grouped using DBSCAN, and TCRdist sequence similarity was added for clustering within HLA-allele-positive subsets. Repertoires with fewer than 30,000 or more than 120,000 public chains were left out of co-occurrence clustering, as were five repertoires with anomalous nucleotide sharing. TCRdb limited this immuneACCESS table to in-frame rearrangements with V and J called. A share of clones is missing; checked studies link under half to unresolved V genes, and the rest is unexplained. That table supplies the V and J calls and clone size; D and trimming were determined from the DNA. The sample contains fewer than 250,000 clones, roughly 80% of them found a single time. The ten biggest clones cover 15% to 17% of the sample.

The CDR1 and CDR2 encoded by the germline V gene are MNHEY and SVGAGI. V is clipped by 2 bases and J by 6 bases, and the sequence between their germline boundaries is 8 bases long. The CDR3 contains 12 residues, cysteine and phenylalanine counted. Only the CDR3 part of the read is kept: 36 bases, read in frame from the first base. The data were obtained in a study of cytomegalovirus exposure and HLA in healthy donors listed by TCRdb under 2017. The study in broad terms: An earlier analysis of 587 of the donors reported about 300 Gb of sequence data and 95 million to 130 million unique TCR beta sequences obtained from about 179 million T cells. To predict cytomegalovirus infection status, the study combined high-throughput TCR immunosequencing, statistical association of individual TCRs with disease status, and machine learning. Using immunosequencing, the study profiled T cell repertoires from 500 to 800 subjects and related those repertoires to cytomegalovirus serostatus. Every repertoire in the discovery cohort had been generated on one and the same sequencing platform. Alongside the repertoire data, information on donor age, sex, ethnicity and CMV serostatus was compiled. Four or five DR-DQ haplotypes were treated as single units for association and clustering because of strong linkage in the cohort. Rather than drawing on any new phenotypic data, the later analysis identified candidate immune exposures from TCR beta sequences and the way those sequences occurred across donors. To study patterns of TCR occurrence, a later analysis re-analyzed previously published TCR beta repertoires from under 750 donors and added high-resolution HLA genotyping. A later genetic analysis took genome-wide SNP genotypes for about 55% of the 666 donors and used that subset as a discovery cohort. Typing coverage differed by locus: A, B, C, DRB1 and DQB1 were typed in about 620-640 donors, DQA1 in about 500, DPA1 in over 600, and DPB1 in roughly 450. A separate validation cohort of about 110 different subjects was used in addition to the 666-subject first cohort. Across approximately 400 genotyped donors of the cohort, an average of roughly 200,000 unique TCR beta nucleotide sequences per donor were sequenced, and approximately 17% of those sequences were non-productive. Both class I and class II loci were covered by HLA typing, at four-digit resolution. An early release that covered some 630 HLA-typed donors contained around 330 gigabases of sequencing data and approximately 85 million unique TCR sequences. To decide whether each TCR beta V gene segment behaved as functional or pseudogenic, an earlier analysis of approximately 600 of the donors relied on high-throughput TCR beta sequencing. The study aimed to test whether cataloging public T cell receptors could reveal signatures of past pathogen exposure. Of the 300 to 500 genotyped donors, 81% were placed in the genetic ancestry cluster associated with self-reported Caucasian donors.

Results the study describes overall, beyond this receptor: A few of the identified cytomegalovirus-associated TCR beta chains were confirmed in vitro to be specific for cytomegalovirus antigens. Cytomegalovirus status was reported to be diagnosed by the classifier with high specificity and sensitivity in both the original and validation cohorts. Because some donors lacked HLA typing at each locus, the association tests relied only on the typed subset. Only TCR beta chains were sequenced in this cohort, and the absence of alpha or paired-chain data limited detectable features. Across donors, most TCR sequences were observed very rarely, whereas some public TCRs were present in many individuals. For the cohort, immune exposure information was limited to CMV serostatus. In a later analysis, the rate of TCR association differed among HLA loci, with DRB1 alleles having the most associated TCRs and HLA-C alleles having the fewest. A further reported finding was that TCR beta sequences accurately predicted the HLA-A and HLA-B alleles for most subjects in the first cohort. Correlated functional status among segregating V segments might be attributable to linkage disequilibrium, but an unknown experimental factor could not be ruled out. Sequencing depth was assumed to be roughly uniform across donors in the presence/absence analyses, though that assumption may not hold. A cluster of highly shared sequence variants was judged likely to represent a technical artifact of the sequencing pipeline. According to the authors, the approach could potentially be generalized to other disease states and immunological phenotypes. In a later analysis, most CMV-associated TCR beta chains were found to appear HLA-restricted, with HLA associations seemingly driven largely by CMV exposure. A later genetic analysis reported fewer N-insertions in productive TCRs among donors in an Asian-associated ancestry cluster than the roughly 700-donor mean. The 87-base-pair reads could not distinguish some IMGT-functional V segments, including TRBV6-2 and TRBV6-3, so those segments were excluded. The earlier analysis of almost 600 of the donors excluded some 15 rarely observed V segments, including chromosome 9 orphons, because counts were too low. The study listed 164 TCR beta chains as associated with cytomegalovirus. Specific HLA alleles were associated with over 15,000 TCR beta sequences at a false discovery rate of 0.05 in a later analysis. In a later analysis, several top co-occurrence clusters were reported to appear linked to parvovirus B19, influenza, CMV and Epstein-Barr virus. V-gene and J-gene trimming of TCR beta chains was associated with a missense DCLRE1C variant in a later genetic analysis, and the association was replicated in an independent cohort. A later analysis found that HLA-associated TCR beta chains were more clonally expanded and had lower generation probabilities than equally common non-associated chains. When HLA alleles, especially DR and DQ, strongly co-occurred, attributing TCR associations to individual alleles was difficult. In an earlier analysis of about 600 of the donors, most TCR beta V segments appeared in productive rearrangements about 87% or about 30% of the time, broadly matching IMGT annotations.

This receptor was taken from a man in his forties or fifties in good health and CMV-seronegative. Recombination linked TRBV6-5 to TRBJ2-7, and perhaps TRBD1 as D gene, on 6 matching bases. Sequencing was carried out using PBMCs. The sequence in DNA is TGTGCCAGCAGTTACACCAGGGGCGAGCAGTACTTC. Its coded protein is CASSYTRGEQYF.